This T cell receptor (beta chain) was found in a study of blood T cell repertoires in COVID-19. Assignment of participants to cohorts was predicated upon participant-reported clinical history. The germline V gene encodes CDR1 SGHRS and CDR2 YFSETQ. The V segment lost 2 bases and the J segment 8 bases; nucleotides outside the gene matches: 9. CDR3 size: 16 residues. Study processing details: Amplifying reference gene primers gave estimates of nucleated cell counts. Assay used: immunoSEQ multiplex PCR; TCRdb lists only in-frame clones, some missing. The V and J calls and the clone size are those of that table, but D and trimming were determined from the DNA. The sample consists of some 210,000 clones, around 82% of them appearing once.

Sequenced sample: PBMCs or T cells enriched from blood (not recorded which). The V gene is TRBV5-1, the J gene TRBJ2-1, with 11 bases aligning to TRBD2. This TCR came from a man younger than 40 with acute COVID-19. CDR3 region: CASSFWASGGIDEQFF. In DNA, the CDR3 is TGCGCCAGCAGCTTCTGGGCTAGCGGGGGGATCGATGAGCAGTTCTTC.